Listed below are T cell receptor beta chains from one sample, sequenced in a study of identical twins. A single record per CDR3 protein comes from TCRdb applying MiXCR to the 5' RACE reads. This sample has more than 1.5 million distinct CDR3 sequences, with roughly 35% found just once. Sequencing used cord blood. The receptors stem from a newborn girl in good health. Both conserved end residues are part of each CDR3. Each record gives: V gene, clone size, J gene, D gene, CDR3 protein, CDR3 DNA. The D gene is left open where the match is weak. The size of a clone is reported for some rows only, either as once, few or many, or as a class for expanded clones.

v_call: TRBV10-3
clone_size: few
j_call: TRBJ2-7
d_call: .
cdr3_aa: CATTSGDYNEQYF
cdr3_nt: TGTGCCACGACTAGTGGCGATTACAATGAGCAGTACTTC

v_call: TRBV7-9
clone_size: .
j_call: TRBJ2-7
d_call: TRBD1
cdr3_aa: CASTTDRGYEQYF
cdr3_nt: TGTGCCAGCACTACGGACAGGGGCTACGAGCAGTACTTC

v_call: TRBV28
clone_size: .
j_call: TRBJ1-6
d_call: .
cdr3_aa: CASRHRYSPLHF
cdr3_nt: TGTGCCAGCAGGCACCGGTATTCACCCCTCCACTTT

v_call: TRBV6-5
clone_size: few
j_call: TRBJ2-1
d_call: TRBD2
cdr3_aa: CASSSGLGPSEQFF
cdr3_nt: TGTGCCAGCAGTTCGGGACTAGGGCCAAGTGAGCAGTTCTTC

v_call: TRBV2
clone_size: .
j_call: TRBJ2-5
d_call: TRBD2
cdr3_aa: CASLSVRTGGLAGDLWNEQYF
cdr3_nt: TGTGCCAGCTTATCGGTCAGAACAGGGGGACTAGCGGGGGACTTATGGAATGAGCAGTACTTC

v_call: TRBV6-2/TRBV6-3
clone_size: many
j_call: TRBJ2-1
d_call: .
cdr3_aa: CASSQEPYNEQFF
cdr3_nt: TGTGCCAGCAGCCAGGAGCCTTACAATGAGCAGTTCTTC

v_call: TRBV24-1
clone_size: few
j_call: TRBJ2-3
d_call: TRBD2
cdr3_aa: CATSDPGLAGGAQYF
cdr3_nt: TGTGCCACCAGTGACCCCGGACTAGCGGGAGGGGCTCAGTATTTT

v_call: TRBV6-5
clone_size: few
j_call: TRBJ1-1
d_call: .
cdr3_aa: CASSYVANTEAFF
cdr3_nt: TGTGCCAGCAGTTACGTGGCGAACACTGAAGCTTTCTTT

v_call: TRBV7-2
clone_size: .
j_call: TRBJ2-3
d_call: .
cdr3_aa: CASSLASWGSTDTQYF
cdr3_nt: TGTGCCAGCAGCTTAGCTTCATGGGGAAGCACAGATACGCAGTATTTT

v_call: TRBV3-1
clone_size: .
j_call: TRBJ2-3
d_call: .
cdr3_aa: CASSQGFGAGFDDTQYF
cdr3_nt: TGTGCCAGCAGCCAAGGTTTTGGGGCGGGGTTCGATGATACGCAGTATTTT

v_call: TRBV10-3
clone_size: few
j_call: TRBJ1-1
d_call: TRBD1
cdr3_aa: CAISDPDRDYTEAFF
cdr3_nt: TGTGCCATCAGTGACCCGGACAGGGATTACACTGAAGCTTTCTTT

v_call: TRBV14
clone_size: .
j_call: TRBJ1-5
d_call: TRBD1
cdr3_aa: CASSQDEGQGFSNQPQHF
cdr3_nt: TGTGCCAGCAGCCAAGATGAGGGACAGGGGTTTAGCAATCAGCCCCAGCATTTT

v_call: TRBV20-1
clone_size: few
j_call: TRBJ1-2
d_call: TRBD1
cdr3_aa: CSAGDRVAYVYTF
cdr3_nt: TGCAGTGCTGGCGACAGGGTCGCTTATGTCTACACCTTC

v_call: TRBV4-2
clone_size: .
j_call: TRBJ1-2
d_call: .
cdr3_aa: CASSQVWAGSDYGYTF
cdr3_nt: TGTGCCAGCAGCCAAGTGTGGGCAGGGTCTGACTATGGCTACACCTTC

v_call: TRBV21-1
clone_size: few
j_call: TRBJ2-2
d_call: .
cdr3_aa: CASSKERQISATGELFF
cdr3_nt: TGTGCCAGCAGCAAGGAACGACAAATCTCAGCCACCGGGGAGCTGTTTTTT

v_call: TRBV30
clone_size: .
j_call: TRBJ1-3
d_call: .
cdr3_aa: CAWSVGRSGNTIYF
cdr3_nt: TGTGCCTGGAGTGTTGGGCGCTCTGGAAACACCATATATTTT

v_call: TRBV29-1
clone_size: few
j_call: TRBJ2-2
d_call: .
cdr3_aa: CSVPHYGELFF
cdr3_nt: TGCAGCGTTCCCCATTACGGGGAGCTGTTTTTT

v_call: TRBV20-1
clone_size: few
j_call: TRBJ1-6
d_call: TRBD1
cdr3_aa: CSARTGAGSSYNSPLHF
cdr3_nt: TGCAGTGCTAGGACAGGGGCGGGGAGCTCCTATAATTCACCCCTCCACTTT

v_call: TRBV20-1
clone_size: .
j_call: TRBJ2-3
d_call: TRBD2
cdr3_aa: CSARDYSGTRTTQYF
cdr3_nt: TGCAGTGCTAGAGATTACTCCGGGACTAGGACTACGCAGTATTTT

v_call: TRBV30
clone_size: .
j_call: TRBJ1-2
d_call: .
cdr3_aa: CAWSVKTPGGYTF
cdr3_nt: TGTGCCTGGAGTGTAAAGACGCCCGGCGGCTACACCTTC

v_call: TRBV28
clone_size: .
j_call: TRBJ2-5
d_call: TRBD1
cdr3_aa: CASSLWVVGQHRETQYF
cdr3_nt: TGTGCCAGCAGTTTATGGGTTGTGGGACAGCACCGAGAGACCCAGTACTTC

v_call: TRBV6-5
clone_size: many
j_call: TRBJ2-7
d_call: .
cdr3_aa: CASSSDRHEQYF
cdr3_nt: TGTGCCAGCAGTTCCGACAGGCACGAGCAGTACTTC

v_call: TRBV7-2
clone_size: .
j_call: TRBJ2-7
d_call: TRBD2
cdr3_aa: CASRRVAGLSSYEQYF
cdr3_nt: TGTGCCAGCAGAAGAGTAGCGGGGTTAAGCTCCTACGAGCAGTACTTC

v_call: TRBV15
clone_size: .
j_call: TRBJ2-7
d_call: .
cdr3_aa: CATSREFRGEQYF
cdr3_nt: TGTGCCACCAGCAGAGAGTTTCGGGGCGAGCAGTACTTC

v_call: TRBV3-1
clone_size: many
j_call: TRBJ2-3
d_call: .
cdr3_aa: CASSQVVDTQYF
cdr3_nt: TGTGCCAGCAGCCAAGTGGTAGATACGCAGTATTTT

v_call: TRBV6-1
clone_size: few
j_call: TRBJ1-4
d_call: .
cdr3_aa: CASSESIGFGGSTNEKLFF
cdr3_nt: TGTGCCAGCAGTGAATCAATTGGATTCGGGGGATCTACTAATGAAAAACTGTTTTTT

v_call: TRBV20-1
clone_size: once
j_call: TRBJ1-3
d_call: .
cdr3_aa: CSARGRGNTIYF
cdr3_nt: TGCAGTGCTAGGGGGCGAGGAAACACCATATATTTT

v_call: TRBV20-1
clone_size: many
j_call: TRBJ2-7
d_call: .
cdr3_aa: CSAPRIYEQYF
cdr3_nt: TGCAGTGCTCCGCGGATCTACGAGCAGTACTTC

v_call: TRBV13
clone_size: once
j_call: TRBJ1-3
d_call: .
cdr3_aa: CASSSGRTLTGNTIYF
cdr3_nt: TGTGCCAGCAGCTCGGGGCGGACCCTCACTGGAAACACCATATATTTT

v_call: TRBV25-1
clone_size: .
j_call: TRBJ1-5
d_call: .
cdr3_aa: CASSDVYSNQPQHF
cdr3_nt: TGTGCCAGCAGTGATGTTTATAGCAATCAGCCCCAGCATTTT

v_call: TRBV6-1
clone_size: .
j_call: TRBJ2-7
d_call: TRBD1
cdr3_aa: CASSEGTGHSYEQYF
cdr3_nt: TGTGCCAGCAGTGAGGGGACAGGGCACTCCTACGAGCAGTACTTC

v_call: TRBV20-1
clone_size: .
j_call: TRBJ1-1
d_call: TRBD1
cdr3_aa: CSARRTGGTAFF
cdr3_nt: TGCAGTGCCCGCAGGACAGGAGGTACGGCTTTCTTT

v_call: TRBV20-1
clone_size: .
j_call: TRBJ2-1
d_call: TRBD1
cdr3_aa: CSAPGDRGHEQFF
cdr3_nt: TGCAGTGCCCCCGGGGACAGGGGCCATGAGCAGTTCTTC

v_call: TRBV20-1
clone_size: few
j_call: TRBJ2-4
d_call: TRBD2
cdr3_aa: CSFHSGRALAKNIQYF
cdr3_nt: TGCAGTTTCCATAGCGGGAGGGCCCTAGCCAAAAACATTCAGTACTTC

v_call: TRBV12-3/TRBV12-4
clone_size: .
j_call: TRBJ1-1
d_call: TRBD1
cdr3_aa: CASTPDRVIENTEAFF
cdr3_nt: TGTGCCAGCACTCCCGACAGGGTAATCGAGAACACTGAAGCTTTCTTT

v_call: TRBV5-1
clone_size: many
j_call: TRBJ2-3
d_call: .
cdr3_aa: CASSRRSRAYGTDTQYF
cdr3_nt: TGCGCCAGCAGCCGACGGTCGCGAGCATACGGCACAGATACGCAGTATTTT

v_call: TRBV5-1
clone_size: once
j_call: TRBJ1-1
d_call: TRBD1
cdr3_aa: CASSTGGWAFF
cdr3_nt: TGCGCCAGCAGTACAGGGGGCTGGGCTTTCTTT

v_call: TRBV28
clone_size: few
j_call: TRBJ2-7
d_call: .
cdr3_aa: CASRAGFVAYEQYF
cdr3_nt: TGTGCCAGCAGAGCGGGCTTTGTGGCCTACGAGCAGTACTTC

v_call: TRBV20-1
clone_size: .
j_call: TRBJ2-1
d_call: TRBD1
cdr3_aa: CSASSSHRGLRFF
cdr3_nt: TGCAGTGCTAGCTCTTCACACAGGGGGCTACGGTTCTTC

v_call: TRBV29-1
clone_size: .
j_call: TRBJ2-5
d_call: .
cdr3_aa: CSVTLGRFQETQYF
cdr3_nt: TGCAGCGTGACCCTAGGACGGTTCCAAGAGACCCAGTACTTC

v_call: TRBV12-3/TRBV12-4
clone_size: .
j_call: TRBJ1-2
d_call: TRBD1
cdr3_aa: CASSMDRATGNTF
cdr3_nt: TGTGCCAGCAGCATGGACAGGGCGACTGGAAACACCTTC

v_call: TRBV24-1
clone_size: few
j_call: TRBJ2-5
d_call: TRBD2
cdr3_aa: CATSDPPGTSNEQYF
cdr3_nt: TGTGCCACCAGTGATCCTCCCGGGACTAGCAATGAGCAGTACTTC

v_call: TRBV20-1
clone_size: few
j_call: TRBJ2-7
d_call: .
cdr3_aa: CSARDPRDPYEQYF
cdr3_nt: TGCAGTGCTAGAGATCCCCGGGACCCATACGAGCAGTACTTC